These 32 T cell receptor beta chains share one sample of origin, sequenced in a study of T cell changes during pregnancy in multiple sclerosis. Assay: immunoSEQ multiplex PCR; the TCRdb copy retains only in-frame clones and omits some. Among tens of thousands of clones, approximately 92% were seen once, and the ten largest hold about 2.2%. The source material was peripheral blood, sampled before pregnancy. These receptors were taken from a female donor with multiple sclerosis, enrolled in a pregnancy study.

The rearrangement links TRBV27 to TRBJ2-5; no reliable D call. The DNA end lines up better with TRBJ2-7; the J call may be wrong. Germline V gives CDR1 MNHEY, CDR2 SMNVEV (reference sequence). This CDR3 comprises 13 residues. CDR3 protein: CASSLSSDYEQYF. The CDR3 coding sequence is TGTGCCAGCAGTTTATCGTCAGACTACGAGCAGTACTTC.

The V call is TRBV7-9, the J call TRBJ1-2; D might be TRBD1 (6 bases). The germline CDR1 and CDR2 sequences are SEHNR and FQNEAQ (reference sequence). V lost 4 bases and J 3 bases, leaving 12 bases between the germline ends. The CDR3 sequence is 14 residues long. CDR3: CASSSGAGDYGYTF. The CDR3 DNA reads TGTGCCAGCAGCTCGGGGGCGGGGGACTATGGCTACACCTTC.

V is TRBV19 and J is TRBJ1-5; D might be TRBD1 (5 bases). The CDR3 has 14 residues. The V gene lost 6 bases and the J gene lost 3 bases, with 12 bases spanning the gap. CDR1 and CDR2 from the germline V gene are LNHDA and SQIVND (reference sequence). The CDR3 loop reads CASSLDRPNQPQHF. Written as DNA, the CDR3 is TGTGCCAGTAGCCTCGACAGACCCAATCAGCCCCAGCATTTT.

Comment on this clone: One junction end does not reproduce the germline sequence, and a read error may be involved. The chain links TRBV7-7 to TRBJ2-7; a weak D match, TRBD2 (5 bases). This CDR3 contains 16 residues. Germline V gene data show CDR1 as SSHAT and CDR2 as FNYEAQ (reference sequence). The CDR3, as DNA: TGTGCTAGCAGCCCCGTGGGAGTCGTTACCCCCTACGAGCAGTACTTC. Its protein is CASSPVGVVTPYEQYF. Looking up the rest from reference TRBV7-7 and TRBJ2-7 gives the full variable domain: GAGVSQSPRYKVTKRGQDVTLRCDPISSHATLYWYQQALGQGPEFLTYFNYEAQPDKSGLPSDRFSAERPEGSISTLTIQRTEQRDSAMYRCASSPVGVVTPYEQYFGPGTRLTVT.

This clone was observed a single time. This chain connects TRBV6-1 to TRBJ2-3; D unresolved. V was cut by 1 base and J by 2 bases, with 10 bases left in between. Germline CDR1 and CDR2: MNHNS and SASEGT. The CDR3 has 15 amino acids. The CDR3 sequence: CASSEDSYHTDTQYF. CDR3 coding DNA: TGTGCCAGCAGTGAAGACAGCTACCACACAGATACGCAGTATTTT.

This chain links TRBV9 with TRBJ2-5; 11 bases agree with TRBD2. This CDR3 is built from 15 residues. Germline V CDR1 and CDR2: SGDLS, YYNGEE. The trim removed 2 bases at V and 2 bases at J, leaving 2 bases unmatched. The CDR3, as DNA: TGTGCCAGCAGCGTGACTAGCGGGGTACAAGAGACCCAGTACTTC. Protein product: CASSVTSGVQETQYF.

The V call is TRBV6-6, the J call TRBJ2-3; the match to TRBD1 covers 7 bases. The CDR3 is 16 amino acids. With V trimmed by 2 bases and J by 0 bases, 5 bases remained unmatched. From germline, CDR1 is MNHNY and CDR2 SVGAGI (reference sequence). CDR3 amino acids: CASSYPGTASTDTQYF. The CDR3 coding sequence is TGTGCCAGCAGTTACCCGGGGACAGCTAGCACAGATACGCAGTATTTT.

The rearrangement uses TRBV2 and TRBJ2-5; 12 positions match TRBD2. CDR1 SNHLY and CDR2 FYNNEI come from the germline V gene. J was trimmed by 2 bases and V by 6 bases; bases with no gene match: 7. This CDR3 has 16 amino acids. CDR3 sequence (DNA): TGTGCCAGCAGGGCGACTAGCGGGAGTCGACAAGAGACCCAGTACTTC. Protein: CASRATSGSRQETQYF.

This sequence joins TRBV4-3 and TRBJ2-3, with 8 nucleotides matching TRBD1. The V gene's germline CDR1 is LGHNA and CDR2 YSLEER. J gave up 5 bases and V 0 bases, and 7 bases lay outside the gene matches. The CDR3 is made up of 16 amino acids. The CDR3 DNA follows: TGCGCCAGCAGCCAAGATCGGGCAGGGGGCTTAGATACGCAGTATTTT. It specifies CASSQDRAGGLDTQYF.

The chain couples TRBV19 to TRBJ2-1; perhaps TRBD1 as D (6 bases). The CDR3 covers 15 residues. V was clipped by 3 bases and J by 8 bases, with 17 bases between them. In germline, CDR1 is LNHDA, CDR2 SQIVND (reference sequence). CDR3 residues: CASSIVSGADYEQFF. CDR3 DNA sequence: TGTGCCAGTAGTATCGTATCAGGGGCTGACTATGAGCAGTTCTTC.

The genes are TRBV5-4 and TRBJ2-7, with D possibly TRBD1 on 6 matching bases. The CDR3 is 15 amino acids. Germline assignment: CDR1 SGHNT and CDR2 YYREEE (reference sequence). Trimming removed 4 bases at V and 1 base at J, with 15 bases between. In nucleotides, the CDR3 is TGTGCCAGCAGCCCTCATACAGGGTTTTCCTACGAGCAGTACTTC. The encoded protein is CASSPHTGFSYEQYF.

The chain combines TRBV18 with TRBJ1-1; D not resolved. V lost 3 bases and J lost 5, with 10 bases in between. Germline loops: CDR1 KGHSH, CDR2 LQKENI. The CDR3 sequence is 13 residues long. The DNA of the CDR3 is TGTGCCAGCTCACCGCAATATAGTACTGAAGCTTTCTTT. It codes for CASSPQYSTEAFF.

The V gene is TRBV11-2, the J gene TRBJ2-7; 7 nucleotides align to TRBD1. The germline CDR1 and CDR2 sequences are SGHAT and FQNNGV. The CDR3 length is 14 residues. J lost 2 bases, V lost 8 bases, and 9 bases had no gene match. The CDR3 DNA reads as TGTGCCAGCCTCAGGGGGAGTATACCCTACGAGCAGTACTTC. Its translation is CASLRGSIPYEQYF.

The chain employs TRBV5-6 and TRBJ2-3; 7 nucleotides align to TRBD1. V lost 4 bases to trimming and J lost 2 bases; unmatched junction nucleotides: 10. Germline values: CDR1 SGHDT, CDR2 YYEEEE. The CDR3 sequence is 16 residues long. CDR3 loop: CASSPLRDSFTDTQYF. CDR3 DNA: TGTGCCAGCAGCCCCCTCCGGGACAGTTTCACAGATACGCAGTATTTT.

V gene TRBV9 combines with J gene TRBJ2-7; possibly TRBD1 for D (5 bases). Germline lookup yields CDR1 SGDLS and CDR2 YYNGEE. V lost 0 bases to trimming and J lost 5 bases, with 9 bases between them. The CDR3 is 13 residues long. In nucleotides, the CDR3 is TGTGCCAGCAGCGTAGCAGGGTCCGACGAGCAGTACTTC. This codes for CASSVAGSDEQYF.

V is TRBV28 and J is TRBJ1-1; D is perhaps TRBD1 (5 bases). Germline-derived CDR1 and CDR2 are MDHEN and SYDVKM. This CDR3 is 12 amino acids long. V was cut by 5 bases and J by 4 bases, with 8 bases left in between. The CDR3, as DNA: TGTGCCAGCAGTAACGGGGGCACTGAAGCTTTCTTT. Encoded protein: CASSNGGTEAFF.

The chain is built from TRBV11-2 and TRBJ2-7; no reliable D call. This CDR3 comprises 11 residues. The germline V gene has CDR1 SGHAT and CDR2 FQNNGV. V was trimmed by 4 bases and J by 6 bases, leaving 7 bases between them. Here the CDR3 reads CASSSTAEQYF. Written as DNA, the CDR3 is TGTGCCAGCAGCTCTACAGCCGAGCAGTACTTC.

V and J are TRBV6-1 and TRBJ2-7; TRBD1 is a possible D gene (6 bases). Trimming removed 2 bases from V and 4 bases from J, with 21 bases in between. The germline V gene has CDR1 MNHNS and CDR2 SASEGT. The CDR3 extends over 17 amino acids. CDR3 bases: TGTGCCAGCAGTGAACCTCACATACAGGGCCTCGCGTACGAGCAGTACTTC. This gives the protein CASSEPHIQGLAYEQYF.

The chain joins TRBV4-2 to TRBJ1-1; TRBD1 might be the D (5 bases). Germline CDR1 LGHNA, CDR2 YNFKEQ. CDR3 size: 20 residues. V was shortened by 0 bases and J by 0 bases, with 23 bases between the two germline ends. CDR3 nucleotides: TGTGCCAGCAGCCAAGACGGGGGTGGGAATCCACGACTTTTGAACACTGAAGCTTTCTTT. This sequence encodes CASSQDGGGNPRLLNTEAFF.

This clone appeared once. The J gene is TRBJ2-7, the V gene TRBV4-3; D gene ambiguous. This CDR3 contains 15 residues. Trimming pared 0 bases from V and 6 bases from J, leaving 15 bases between. The germline CDR1 and CDR2 sequences are LGHNA and YSLEER. CDR3 sequence (DNA): TGCGCCAGCAGCCAAGAAAAGGATCTAGGTTCCGAGCAGTACTTC. It is translated as CASSQEKDLGSEQYF.

The chain has TRBV29-1 and TRBJ1-2; 9 bases match TRBD1. Trimming removed 5 bases from V and 7 bases from J; junction bases left unmatched: 8. This CDR3 contains 13 residues. The germline V gene encodes CDR1 SQVTM and CDR2 ANQGSEA. In DNA form, the CDR3 reads TGCAGCGTTAACGACAGGGGGGAAGGTGGCTACACCTTC. It translates to CSVNDRGEGGYTF.

There are a few counts of this clone. This sequence joins TRBV10-3 and TRBJ2-3; 10 bases fit TRBD2. The CDR3 totals 16 residues. CDR1 is ENHRY and CDR2 is SYGVKD in the germline V gene. Trimming at V came to 2 bases and at J to 5 bases, leaving 7 bases not matched to a gene. The CDR3 spells CAISERGLAGVDTQYF. The CDR3, as DNA: TGTGCCATCAGTGAGCGGGGGCTAGCGGGAGTAGATACGCAGTATTTT.

The gene calls are TRBV5-1 and TRBJ2-5; tentative D call: TRBD1 (5 bases). V shed 0 bases and J shed 5 bases, with 14 bases lying between them. Germline CDR1 and CDR2: SGHRS and YFSETQ. This CDR3 is 15 amino acids long. CDR3 in DNA: TGCGCCAGCAGCTTGGCCTCAAAGGGGCTGGAGACCCAGTACTTC. This gives the protein CASSLASKGLETQYF. The full variable domain, completed using reference TRBV5-1 and TRBJ2-5, is KAGVTQTPRYLIKTRGQQVTLSCSPISGHRSVSWYQQTPGQGLQFLFEYFSETQRNKGNFPGRFSGRQFSNSRSEMNVSTLELGDSALYLCASSLASKGLETQYFGPGTRLLVL.

This clone was observed a few times. The V gene is TRBV6-5, the J gene TRBJ2-7, with D maybe TRBD1 (6 bases). This CDR3 is 15 amino acids long. The germline CDR1 and CDR2 sequences are MNHEY and SVGAGI. Deletions cut 5 bases from V and 4 bases from J, with 18 bases between. Here the CDR3 reads CASSPVTGTGYEQYF. The CDR3 DNA follows: TGTGCCAGCAGTCCGGTCACAGGGACGGGTTACGAGCAGTACTTC.

As regards this clone: The junction differs from germline at one of its ends, possibly a read error. The chain couples TRBV5-1 to TRBJ2-4; 11 nucleotides align to TRBD2. There are 14 residues in the CDR3. Germline values: CDR1 SGHRS, CDR2 YFSETQ. The CDR3 reads CASSLEGSGRARDF. The CDR3 DNA sequence: TGCGCCAGCAGCTTGGAGGGTAGCGGGAGGGCCCGTGACTTC.

The chain combines TRBV27 with TRBJ2-1, with 7 bases identical to TRBD2. CDR1 is MNHEY, CDR2 SMNVEV, per germline (reference sequence). Trimming removed 6 bases from V and 6 bases from J; junction bases left unmatched: 8. This CDR3 has 14 residues. CDR3 sequence (DNA): TGTGCCAGCAGCCTGCGACTAGCCTCCAATGAGCAGTTCTTC. Translating gives CASSLRLASNEQFF.

The chain combines TRBV27 with TRBJ2-7, with TRBD1 matching 8 bases. This CDR3 is 14 amino acids long. After removal of 2 bases from V and 5 bases from J, the junction contained 5 bases not matched to a gene. CDR1 is MNHEY and CDR2 is SMNVEV in the germline V gene (reference sequence). CDR3 amino acids: CASSLQGAGNEQYF. The CDR3 DNA reads as TGTGCCAGCAGTTTACAGGGGGCGGGGAACGAGCAGTACTTC.

The rearrangement uses TRBV19 and TRBJ2-1, with D possibly being TRBD2 (7 bases). Germline CDR1 is LNHDA and CDR2 is SQIVND (reference sequence). Deletions cut 9 bases from V and 0 bases from J, with 18 bases between. This CDR3 spans 16 amino acids. This CDR3 reads CASKSLGGASYNEQFF. DNA of the CDR3: TGTGCCAGCAAGAGCCTTGGGGGGGCCTCCTACAATGAGCAGTTCTTC.

The chain combines TRBV11-1 with TRBJ2-1; 9 nucleotides agree with TRBD2. From germline, CDR1 is SGHAT and CDR2 FQDESV (reference sequence). Trimming removed 1 base from V and 5 bases from J; junction bases left unmatched: 6. This CDR3 spans 16 amino acids. CDR3 loop: CASSLGLAGIHNEQFF. The CDR3 bases are TGTGCCAGCAGCTTAGGGCTAGCGGGAATCCACAATGAGCAGTTCTTC.

In DNA form, the CDR3 reads TGTGCCAGCAGTGAAGGGCCCCCTAGCACAGATACGCAGTATTTT. Translating gives CASSEGPPSTDTQYF. The chain carries TRBV2 and TRBJ2-3; D gene unclear. Germline V gene data show CDR1 as SNHLY and CDR2 as FYNNEI. This CDR3 has 15 amino acids. Trimming cost V 1 base and J 0 bases, with 8 bases left between them. The full variable domain, completed using reference TRBV2 and TRBJ2-3, is EPEVTQTPSHQVTQMGQEVILRCVPISNHLYFYWYRQILGQKVEFLVSFYNNEISEKSEIFDDQFSVERPDGSNFTLKIRSTKLEDSAMYFCASSEGPPSTDTQYFGPGTRLTVL.

This clone was seen a single time. This chain uses TRBV5-4 with TRBJ2-1, with unresolved D. V lost 2 bases and J lost 7, with 4 bases in between. This CDR3 has 11 residues. Germline CDR1 is SGHNT and CDR2 is YYREEE (reference sequence). The CDR3 is CASSFRNEQFF. The DNA for the CDR3 is TGTGCCAGCAGCTTCAGGAATGAGCAGTTCTTC.

The V gene is TRBV7-2, the J gene TRBJ1-1; D is possibly TRBD1 (6 bases). This CDR3 is 14 amino acids long. V lost 5 bases, J lost 11 bases, and 21 bases lay in between. Germline CDR1 reads SGHTA; CDR2 reads FQGNSA. The CDR3, as DNA: TGTGCCAGCAGCCCACAGCCCGGGACACCCGGGGCTTTCTTT. Translation: CASSPQPGTPGAFF. The whole variable domain, filled in from reference TRBV7-2 and TRBJ1-1, reads GAGVSQSPSNKVTEKGKDVELRCDPISGHTALYWYRQSLGQGLEFLIYFQGNSAPDKSGLPSDRFSAERTGGSVSTLTIQRTQQEDSAVYLCASSPQPGTPGAFFGQGTRLTVV.